A single sample is the source of the 30 T cell receptor beta chains below, sequenced in a study of T cells in localized non-small cell lung cancer. The table came from immunoSEQ multiplex PCR; TCRdb's copy has only in-frame clones and leaves some out. The sample carries some 64,000 clones, almost 90% recorded once. The source material was peripheral blood, sampled before any cancer treatment. These receptors came from a woman aged 40-75 years with stage I lung adenocarcinoma.

The V and J genes are TRBV6-6 and TRBJ1-1; TRBD1 is a possible D gene (6 bases). The CDR3 sequence is 10 residues long. V was shortened by 5 bases and J by 8 bases, with 6 bases between the two germline ends. In germline, CDR1 is MNHNY, CDR2 SVGAGI (reference sequence). CDR3 nucleotides: TGTGCCAGCAGTACAGGGGAAGCTTTCTTT. Translation gives CASSTGEAFF.

The chain recombines TRBV28 with TRBJ1-2; D might be TRBD1 (6 bases). Germline CDR1 reads MDHEN; CDR2 reads SYDVKM. This CDR3 region has 15 residues. The germline V and J ends were trimmed by 4 bases and 4 bases, with 16 bases remaining between them. CDR3 region: CASSSLIQGIYGYTF. For the CDR3, the DNA is TGTGCCAGCAGTTCCCTTATTCAGGGGATCTATGGCTACACCTTC.

The chain links TRBV7-2 to TRBJ2-2; possible D gene TRBD1, 6 bases. The CDR3 has 14 amino acids. CDR1 SGHTA and CDR2 FQGNSA come from the germline V gene. The germline V and J ends were trimmed by 5 bases and 1 base, with 8 bases remaining between them. The CDR3 protein is CASSGTLNTGELFF. CDR3 coding DNA: TGTGCCAGCAGCGGGACACTGAACACCGGGGAGCTGTTTTTT.

This chain uses TRBV5-5 with TRBJ1-2; 12 bases fit TRBD1. V dropped 1 base and J dropped 7; count of bases not matched to a gene: 5. The germline V gene encodes CDR1 SGHKS and CDR2 YYEKEE (reference sequence). This CDR3 region has 15 residues. The CDR3 reads CASSLRDRGLGGYTF. The CDR3 DNA reads as TGTGCCAGCAGCTTGAGGGACAGGGGGCTGGGTGGCTACACCTTC.

The rearrangement uses TRBV19 and TRBJ1-5, with 11 bases aligning to TRBD1. CDR3 length: 15 residues. In germline, CDR1 is LNHDA, CDR2 SQIVND (reference sequence). The V and J ends lost 5 bases and 6 bases, in that order; junction bases with no gene match: 6. This CDR3 reads CASSPRTGGTQPQHF. The CDR3 nucleotides read TGTGCCAGTAGTCCCCGGACAGGGGGCACTCAGCCCCAGCATTTT.

The rearrangement links TRBV30 to TRBJ1-1; no definite D call. Germline V gene data show CDR1 as GTSNPN and CDR2 as SVGIG (reference sequence). This CDR3 has 12 residues. The germline V and J ends were trimmed by 3 bases and 6 bases, with 11 bases remaining between them. The DNA of the CDR3 is TGTGCCTGGAGCGTAGATTCCTCTGAAGCTTTCTTT. Its protein product is CAWSVDSSEAFF.

This clone was recorded once. The J gene is TRBJ2-2, the V gene TRBV28; 8 bases match TRBD2. The trim removed 5 bases at V and 2 bases at J, leaving 10 bases unmatched. From germline, CDR1 is MDHEN and CDR2 SYDVKM. The CDR3 spans 17 residues. The CDR3 region is CASSPIGLAGNTGELFF. CDR3 in DNA: TGTGCCAGCAGTCCCATCGGGCTAGCGGGCAACACCGGGGAGCTGTTTTTT.

The V call is TRBV5-5, the J call TRBJ2-6, with D perhaps matching TRBD1 (6 bases). The germline gives CDR1 SGHKS, CDR2 YYEKEE (reference sequence). The CDR3 runs to 17 residues. V lost 5 bases, J lost 0 bases, and 15 bases lay in between. The CDR3 region is CASSPLGHRSGANVLTF. DNA for the CDR3: TGTGCCAGCAGTCCCCTGGGACACCGCTCTGGGGCCAACGTCCTGACTTTC. Based on the CDR3 plus reference TRBV5-5 and TRBJ2-6, the full variable domain is DAGVTQSPTHLIKTRGQQVTLRCSPISGHKSVSWYQQVLGQGPQFIFQYYEKEERGRGNFPDRFSARQFPNYSSELNVNALLLGDSALYLCASSPLGHRSGANVLTFGAGSRLTVL.

The count of this clone is one. The chain employs TRBV28 and TRBJ2-3; no firm D call. Germline CDR1 MDHEN, CDR2 SYDVKM. Trimming cost V 6 bases and J 2 bases, with 6 bases left between them. This CDR3 region has 12 residues. The CDR3 loop is CASRPFTDTQYF. In nucleotides, the CDR3 is TGTGCCAGCAGACCGTTCACAGATACGCAGTATTTT.

The genes are TRBV19 and TRBJ1-1; 7 bases are a match to TRBD1. Germline-derived CDR1 and CDR2 are LNHDA and SQIVND (reference sequence). This CDR3 is 16 amino acids long. After removal of 5 bases from V and 1 base from J, the junction contained 10 bases not matched to a gene. CDR3: CASSLDRLGPNTEAFF. CDR3 DNA: TGTGCCAGTAGTCTGGACAGGTTAGGACCGAACACTGAAGCTTTCTTT.

This chain's CDR3 is CASSSRNPLRVTDTQYF. The DNA of the CDR3 is TGTGCCAGCAGTTCCCGGAACCCCTTAAGGGTCACAGATACGCAGTATTTT. The rearrangement uses TRBV28 and TRBJ2-3; D uncertain. Germline CDR1 reads MDHEN; CDR2 reads SYDVKM. This CDR3 has 17 amino acids. The V end was cut by 4 bases, the J end by 2 bases, with 19 bases between.

This chain uses TRBV29-1 with TRBJ2-1; 7 bases agree with TRBD2. CDR1 is SQVTM, CDR2 ANQGSEA, per germline. The CDR3 consists of 15 residues. With V trimmed by 4 bases and J by 12 bases, 18 bases remained unmatched. The CDR3 here is CSVVVGSTIGEGQFF. The CDR3 bases are TGCAGCGTTGTGGTTGGTTCGACAATCGGGGAGGGGCAGTTCTTC.

The chain is built from TRBV6-6 and TRBJ1-1; the match to TRBD1 covers 9 bases. The CDR3 has 14 residues. Per the germline V gene, CDR1 is MNHNY and CDR2 is SVGAGI (reference sequence). Trimming cost V 2 bases and J 6 bases; bases outside gene matches: 4. CDR3 sequence (DNA): TGTGCCAGCAGTTACAATACAGGGGGCTCTGAAGCTTTCTTT. It specifies CASSYNTGGSEAFF.

The chain recombines TRBV10-3 with TRBJ2-7, with 13 bases that match TRBD2. CDR3 length equals 15 residues. Germline-derived CDR1 and CDR2 are ENHRY and SYGVKD. J lost 2 bases, V lost 6 bases, and 4 bases had no gene match. Here the CDR3 reads CAISAGTSGTYEQYF. DNA for the CDR3: TGTGCCATCAGCGCCGGGACTAGCGGGACCTACGAGCAGTACTTC.

The V gene is TRBV6-5, the J gene TRBJ2-1; 7 bases are shared with TRBD2. This CDR3 comprises 16 residues. After removal of 4 bases from V and 1 base from J, the junction contained 7 bases not matched to a gene. Germline V gives CDR1 MNHEY, CDR2 SVGAGI. CDR3 region: CASSWSTSPSYNEQFF. For the CDR3, the DNA is TGTGCCAGCAGTTGGTCGACTAGCCCATCCTACAATGAGCAGTTCTTC.

This rearrangement joins TRBV7-9 to TRBJ2-1; no clear D gene. V shed 1 base and J shed 0 bases, with 7 bases lying between them. CDR1 is SEHNR, CDR2 FQNEAQ, per germline (reference sequence). The CDR3 is made up of 15 amino acids. CDR3 bases: TGTGCCAGCAGCTTAGTTTATTTCTCCTACAATGAGCAGTTCTTC. Translation gives CASSLVYFSYNEQFF.

The genes are TRBV30 and TRBJ1-1; D perhaps matches TRBD1 (6 bases). Deletions cut 5 bases from V and 5 bases from J, with 21 bases between. In germline, CDR1 is GTSNPN, CDR2 SVGIG (reference sequence). CDR3 length: 15 amino acids. The CDR3 sequence: CAWGIGSGGETEAFF. The CDR3 bases are TGTGCCTGGGGGATTGGGTCCGGGGGCGAAACTGAAGCTTTCTTT.

The rearrangement uses TRBV19 and TRBJ1-1; a possible D gene is TRBD1 (5 bases). Trimming shortened V by 2 bases and J by 1 base, and 11 bases separated the two germline ends. Germline-derived CDR1 and CDR2 are LNHDA and SQIVND (reference sequence). The CDR3 sequence is 15 residues long. The DNA for the CDR3 is TGTGCCAGTAGTATAAGGAGGACATCGAACACTGAAGCTTTCTTT. It yields the protein CASSIRRTSNTEAFF.

This clone was counted between two and nine times. This rearrangement joins TRBV4-2 to TRBJ1-2; D is unresolved. Deletions cut 1 base from V and 6 bases from J, with 18 bases between. The CDR3 has 16 amino acids. Germline values: CDR1 LGHNA, CDR2 YNFKEQ. For the CDR3, the DNA is TGTGCCAGCAGCCAAGTGGCCGCATATCCGGTGGATGGCTACACCTTC. Its protein is CASSQVAAYPVDGYTF.

The chain recombines TRBV5-1 with TRBJ1-5; D is uncertain. There are 13 residues in the CDR3. Germline values: CDR1 SGHRS, CDR2 YFSETQ. V was pared by 0 bases and J by 3 bases, with 4 bases between. As DNA, the CDR3 is TGCGCCAGCAGCTTGGGCCTCAATCAGCCCCAGCATTTT. It codes for CASSLGLNQPQHF.

This clone is medium-sized. The chain links TRBV2 to TRBJ1-1; 7 bases match TRBD1. Germline loops: CDR1 SNHLY, CDR2 FYNNEI. This CDR3 region has 15 residues. The ends lost 5 bases at V and 5 bases at J; junction bases unmatched: 11. CDR3 sequence: CASSRREGARTEAFF. In DNA, the CDR3 is TGTGCCAGCAGTCGCCGGGAGGGGGCTCGGACTGAAGCTTTCTTT.

Here the CDR3 DNA reads TGTGCCAGCAGCTTCGCCGGGACTCCGCTTCCCTACGAGCAGTACTTC. This sequence encodes CASSFAGTPLPYEQYF. The V call is TRBV5-6, the J call TRBJ2-7; weak D call: TRBD2 (6 bases). Trimming removed 2 bases from V and 2 bases from J, with 17 bases in between. Germline-derived CDR1 and CDR2 are SGHDT and YYEEEE. The CDR3 totals 16 residues.

The chain combines TRBV28 with TRBJ2-7, with D unresolved. With 8 bases removed from V and 6 bases from J, the gap between germline ends came to 2 bases. Germline values: CDR1 MDHEN, CDR2 SYDVKM. This CDR3 has 8 residues. For the CDR3, the DNA is TGTGCCAGCGGCGAGCAGTACTTC. Translated, it gives CASGEQYF.

The chain carries TRBV6-6 and TRBJ2-1; D is unclear. V was trimmed by 2 bases and J by 0 bases, leaving 5 bases between them. CDR3 length: 14 residues. Germline V gene data show CDR1 as MNHNY and CDR2 as SVGAGI (reference sequence). CDR3 in amino acids: CASSYEVSYNEQFF. CDR3 bases: TGTGCCAGCAGTTACGAGGTCTCCTACAATGAGCAGTTCTTC.

The chain couples TRBV11-2 to TRBJ2-1; TRBD2 aligns across 10 bases. CDR1 and CDR2 from the germline V gene are SGHAT and FQNNGV. The CDR3 has 15 residues. J was trimmed by 12 bases and V by 5 bases; bases with no gene match: 13. Here the CDR3 DNA reads TGTGCCAGCAGCCCCAGCGGGGGGGATCCCTACGGGCAGTTCTTC. This translates into CASSPSGGDPYGQFF.

This chain connects TRBV2 to TRBJ1-1, with D unclear. Germline CDR1 reads SNHLY; CDR2 reads FYNNEI. This CDR3 contains 12 residues. Trimming stripped 3 bases from V and 5 bases from J, with 7 bases between. This CDR3 is CASSDTETEAFF. The CDR3 DNA reads as TGTGCCAGCAGTGATACGGAAACTGAAGCTTTCTTT. The full variable domain, rest sourced from reference TRBV2 and TRBJ1-1, is EPEVTQTPSHQVTQMGQEVILRCVPISNHLYFYWYRQILGQKVEFLVSFYNNEISEKSEIFDDQFSVERPDGSNFTLKIRSTKLEDSAMYFCASSDTETEAFFGQGTRLTVV.

The gene calls are TRBV18 and TRBJ1-1; possibly TRBD1 for D (6 bases). The CDR3 contains 15 residues. The germline V gene encodes CDR1 KGHSH and CDR2 LQKENI. The V end lost 3 bases, the J end lost 6 bases, and 17 bases lay between the germline ends. CDR3 region: CASSPSVGAGSEAFF. The CDR3 nucleotides read TGTGCCAGCTCACCCTCCGTGGGGGCAGGGTCTGAAGCTTTCTTT.

V gene TRBV2 combines with J gene TRBJ2-7; D could derive from TRBD1 or TRBD2 (5 bases each). Germline CDR1 SNHLY, CDR2 FYNNEI. Trimming took off 7 bases at V and 1 base at J, with 14 bases between the two ends. CDR3 length equals 14 residues. CDR3 loop: CASNHGTESYEQYF. The CDR3 DNA follows: TGTGCCAGCAACCACGGGACGGAGTCCTACGAGCAGTACTTC.

This rearrangement joins TRBV7-3 to TRBJ2-1; D ambiguous. The CDR3 loop spans 14 amino acids. CDR1 SGHTA and CDR2 FQGTGA come from the germline V gene. Deletions cut 5 bases from V and 0 bases from J, with 8 bases between. The CDR3 DNA sequence: TGTGCCAGCAGCCCCGGTGCCTCCTACAATGAGCAGTTCTTC. Protein: CASSPGASYNEQFF.

V usage is TRBV5-6 and J usage is TRBJ1-1; D unresolved. Trimming removed 2 bases at V and 7 bases at J, with 9 bases between. Per the germline V gene, CDR1 is SGHDT and CDR2 is YYEEEE. This CDR3 comprises 12 residues. The CDR3, as DNA: TGTGCCAGCAGCTTTGGGAGGTTTGAAGCTTTCTTT. It specifies CASSFGRFEAFF.